This entry is about one T cell receptor (beta chain). The antigen remains undetermined. Looked up from germline, CDR1 is MDHEN and CDR2 is SYDVKM. The CDR3 length is 12 residues. The V end lost 10 bases, the J end lost 2 bases, and 12 bases lay between the germline ends. This sample is drawn from a study of T cell responses to AZD1222 COVID-19 vaccine. Study results and caveats: Clonal diversity may have been underestimated in mostly white British donors. Researchers report vaccine-associated CD4 TCRs spanning spike, with dominance at 160-218 and 743-854. The repertoires were collected only after the peak T cell response.

Repertoires were generated with immunoSEQ multiplex PCR, while TCRdb's copy carries only in-frame clones and drops some. The table records over 150,000 clones, 93% of them present only once. The sequence was obtained from an adult who received the AZD1222 COVID-19 vaccine. The J gene is TRBJ2-7, the V gene TRBV28; D is unresolved. The source material was peripheral blood, sampled 28 days after the second AZD1222 dose. The CDR3: CATHQTTYEQYF. The CDR3 bases are TGTGCCACCCATCAAACGACCTACGAGCAGTACTTC.